This TCR beta chain stems from a study of cytomegalovirus exposure and HLA in healthy donors. The primer mix had 60 Vbeta and 13 Jbeta primers. Sequencing was performed with immunoSEQ multiplex PCR; in TCRdb, only in-frame clones are kept and a portion is missing. The sample has about 95,000 clones; 75% to 85% are singletons. This CDR3 is 14 amino acids long. Trimming took off 4 bases at V and 3 bases at J, with 13 bases between the two ends. Germline V gene lookup returns CDR1 PRHDT and CDR2 FYEKMQ (reference sequence). Sequencing input: PBMCs. The clonotype comes from a man younger than 40 in good health and CMV-seropositive. The chain is built from TRBV13 and TRBJ2-7; D may be TRBD2 (6 bases). CDR3 amino acids: CASSSAGGIYEQYF. The CDR3 coding sequence is TGTGCCAGCAGCTCCGCGGGCGGGATCTACGAGCAGTACTTC.